This T cell receptor (beta chain) was observed in a study of response to subunit inactivated influenza vaccine. Broader study findings: The authors offered the suggestion that each seasonal influenza vaccination recruits few new T cells.

Trimming left V 5 bases short and J 2 bases short, with 12 bases between. CDR3 size: 16 residues. Germline V gene lookup returns CDR1 KGHDR and CDR2 SFDVKD. Via MiXCR, TCRdb re-called the RT-PCR reads, giving one row per CDR3 protein. The sample lists about 800,000 distinct CDR3 sequences, approximately 22% seen once, with around 9.6% in the top ten. Concerning this clonotype: The target antigen is unknown.

The V gene is TRBV24-1, the J gene TRBJ2-6, with D perhaps matching TRBD1 or TRBD2 (6 bases each). The material was PBMCs from blood, obtained 5 days after vaccination. This TCR was sampled from a man in his forties or fifties who received an inactivated influenza vaccine. CDR3 sequence reads: CATSGPGATGANVLTF. CDR3 DNA sequence: TGTGCCACCAGTGGTCCGGGGGCAACTGGGGCCAACGTCCTGACTTTC.